This is a list of T cell receptor beta chains from one sample in a study of blood T cell repertoires in COVID-19. Data came from immunoSEQ multiplex PCR; TCRdb stores just in-frame clones and leaves some out. The data hold about 150,000 clones, with more than 75% observed a single time. The sample was peripheral blood. The source of these receptors is a man aged 60-69 years with acute or convalescent COVID-19. The CDR3 runs from the conserved cysteine through the conserved F or W. D genes are given only for firm matches. The size field is filled for only some rows; it gives once, few, many or a size class.

D,size,V,J,CDR3,DNA
TRBD2,once,TRBV25-1,TRBJ2-7,CASSGGSGNGIYEQYF,TGTGCCAGCAGTGGGGGTAGCGGGAACGGAATCTACGAGCAGTACTTC
TRBD1,.,TRBV18,TRBJ2-5,CASSPRQGQETQYF,TGTGCCAGCTCACCCCGACAGGGACAAGAGACCCAGTACTTC
.,.,TRBV14,TRBJ2-7,CASSTSQGRAYF,TGTGCCAGCAGCACATCACAGGGCCGCGCGTACTTC
.,.,TRBV5-1,TRBJ2-3,CASSLGDTDTQYF,TGCGCCAGCAGCCTGGGAGACACAGATACGCAGTATTTT
TRBD1,.,TRBV10-3,TRBJ1-4,CAISDTGGLTNEKLFF,TGTGCCATCAGTGATACAGGGGGTTTGACTAATGAAAAACTGTTTTTT
.,.,TRBV5-1,TRBJ2-2,CASSSLQGEVRVAGANPGELFF,TGCGCCAGCAGCTCCTTACAAGGAGAGGTCAGGGTCGCAGGGGCTAATCCCGGGGAGCTGTTTTTT
.,few,TRBV3-1/TRBV3-2,TRBJ1-2,CASSPVVGLNYGYTF,TGTGCCAGCAGCCCGGTGGTGGGACTAAACTATGGCTACACCTTC
.,.,TRBV10-3,TRBJ1-4,CAISRDNEKLFF,TGTGCCATCAGCCGGGACAACGAAAAACTGTTTTTT
TRBD1,medium-sized,TRBV5-1,TRBJ2-7,CASSPGTGGEQYF,TGCGCCAGCAGCCCCGGGACAGGGGGCGAGCAGTACTTC
TRBD2,once,TRBV5-1,TRBJ2-7,CASSSVAGVGYEQYF,TGCGCCAGCAGCTCCGTAGCGGGAGTTGGCTACGAGCAGTACTTC
TRBD2,.,TRBV19,TRBJ2-1,CASRPGLAGRNEQFF,TGTGCCAGTAGACCTGGACTAGCGGGAAGGAATGAGCAGTTCTTC
TRBD2,.,TRBV30,TRBJ2-3,CAWSGGSPPDTQYF,TGTGCCTGGAGTGGCGGGAGCCCCCCAGATACGCAGTATTTT
TRBD2,.,TRBV5-1,TRBJ2-1,CASTLAGGPANEQFF,TGCGCCAGCACCCTAGCGGGAGGGCCCGCCAATGAGCAGTTCTTC
TRBD1,.,TRBV19,TRBJ1-1,CVSIGPQGFQAFF,TGTGTCAGTATTGGCCCACAGGGGTTTCAAGCTTTCTTT
TRBD1,.,TRBV18,TRBJ1-4,CASSPPQRGREKLFF,TGTGCCAGCTCACCACCTCAAAGGGGGCGTGAAAAACTGTTTTTT
.,.,TRBV18,TRBJ1-1,CASSPGTTNTEAFF,TGTGCCAGCTCACCTGGGACAACGAACACTGAAGCTTTCTTT
.,.,TRBV5-4,TRBJ2-2,CASTPDGIPTGELFF,TGTGCCAGCACCCCGGACGGGATCCCCACCGGGGAGCTGTTTTTT
.,few,TRBV5-1,TRBJ2-2,CASSVWRHGSGELFF,TGCGCCAGCAGCGTCTGGAGGCACGGAAGCGGGGAGCTGTTTTTT
TRBD1,.,TRBV5-1,TRBJ2-2,CASSERTGGGELFF,TGCGCCAGCAGTGAGCGGACAGGAGGCGGGGAGCTGTTTTTT
TRBD1,few,TRBV4-1,TRBJ2-2,CASSPWDRPGELFF,TGCGCCAGCAGCCCTTGGGACAGGCCCGGGGAGCTGTTTTTT
TRBD2,.,TRBV6-5,TRBJ2-7,CASTGRGVGSHEQYF,TGTGCCAGCACCGGGAGGGGGGTAGGGTCCCACGAGCAGTACTTC
.,.,TRBV3-1/TRBV3-2,TRBJ1-2,CASSRQNYGYTF,TGTGCCAGCAGTCGACAGAACTATGGCTACACCTTC
.,.,TRBV6-2/TRBV6-3,TRBJ2-2,CASSYTVAGELFF,TGTGCCAGCAGTTACACTGTGGCCGGGGAGCTGTTTTTT
.,.,TRBV24-1,TRBJ1-1,CATSRYTEAFF,TGTGCCACCAGCAGATACACTGAAGCTTTCTTT
TRBD2,.,TRBV29-1,TRBJ2-3,CSVTGTNTDTQYF,TGCAGCGTCACCGGGACTAACACAGATACGCAGTATTTT
TRBD2,.,TRBV10-3,TRBJ2-3,CAIMRRRTSGTSTDTQYF,TGTGCCATCATGAGGCGGAGGACTAGCGGGACTAGCACAGATACGCAGTATTTT
TRBD1,.,TRBV30,TRBJ1-2,CAWSERQGSYGYTF,TGTGCCTGGAGTGAACGACAGGGCAGCTATGGCTACACCTTC
.,.,TRBV5-4,TRBJ1-6,CASSLVGGYNSPLHF,TGTGCCAGCAGCTTGGTCGGGGGCTATAATTCACCCCTCCACTTT
.,.,TRBV10-3,TRBJ2-3,CAISEPPKGVLTTDTQYF,TGTGCCATCAGTGAGCCACCCAAAGGGGTACTAACCACAGATACGCAGTATTTT
.,many,TRBV12-3/TRBV12-4,TRBJ2-7,CASRQAASYEQYF,TGTGCCAGCAGGCAAGCAGCGTCCTACGAGCAGTACTTC
TRBD1,.,TRBV2,TRBJ2-4,CASSPGQVAKNIQYF,TGTGCCAGCAGCCCAGGACAGGTAGCCAAAAACATTCAGTACTTC
.,many,TRBV2,TRBJ1-2,CASTTNYGYTF,TGTGCCAGCACAACTAACTATGGCTACACCTTC
.,few,TRBV10-3,TRBJ2-5,CAIAEAQETQYF,TGTGCCATTGCGGAAGCCCAAGAGACCCAGTACTTC
.,.,TRBV4-2,TRBJ2-3,CASSHSYGGTTDTQYF,TGTGCCAGCAGCCACAGTTACGGCGGAACCACAGATACGCAGTATTTT
TRBD2,.,TRBV5-4,TRBJ2-1,CASSLALAGVNEQFF,TGTGCCAGCAGCTTGGCTCTAGCGGGAGTAAATGAGCAGTTCTTC
.,.,TRBV19,TRBJ1-1,CASSIDGQSMNTEAFF,TGTGCCAGTAGTATTGATGGACAGTCCATGAACACTGAAGCTTTCTTT
.,.,TRBV6-5,TRBJ1-5,CASSYSWSGDQPQHF,TGTGCCAGCAGTTACTCGTGGTCAGGCGATCAGCCCCAGCATTTT
TRBD1,many,TRBV7-9,TRBJ1-2,CASSLAGGRNYGYTF,TGTGCCAGCAGCTTAGCAGGGGGCCGTAACTATGGCTACACCTTC
.,once,TRBV19,TRBJ2-2,CASSSGGHTGELFF,TGTGCCAGTAGTTCTGGGGGCCACACCGGGGAGCTGTTTTTT
.,.,TRBV7-9,TRBJ2-5,CASSVLGTRGLQETQYF,TGTGCCAGCAGCGTCTTGGGGACAAGGGGTCTACAAGAGACCCAGTACTTC
.,.,TRBV7-8,TRBJ1-1,CASSLGDRRNTEAFF,TGTGCCAGCAGCTTAGGAGACAGGAGGAACACTGAAGCTTTCTTT